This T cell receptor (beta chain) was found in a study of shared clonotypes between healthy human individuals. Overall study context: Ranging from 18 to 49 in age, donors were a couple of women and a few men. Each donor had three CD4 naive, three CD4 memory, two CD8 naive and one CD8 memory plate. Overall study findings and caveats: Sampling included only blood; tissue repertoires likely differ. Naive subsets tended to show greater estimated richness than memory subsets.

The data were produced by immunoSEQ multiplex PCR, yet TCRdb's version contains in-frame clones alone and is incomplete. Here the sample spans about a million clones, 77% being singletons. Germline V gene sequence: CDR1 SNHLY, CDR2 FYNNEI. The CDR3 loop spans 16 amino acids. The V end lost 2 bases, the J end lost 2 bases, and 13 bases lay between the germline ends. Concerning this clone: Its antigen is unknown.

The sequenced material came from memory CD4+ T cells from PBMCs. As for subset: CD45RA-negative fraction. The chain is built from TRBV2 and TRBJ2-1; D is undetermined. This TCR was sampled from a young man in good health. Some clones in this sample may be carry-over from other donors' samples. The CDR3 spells CASSESARGAYNEQFF. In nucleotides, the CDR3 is TGTGCCAGCAGTGAAAGCGCAAGAGGCGCCTACAATGAGCAGTTCTTC.